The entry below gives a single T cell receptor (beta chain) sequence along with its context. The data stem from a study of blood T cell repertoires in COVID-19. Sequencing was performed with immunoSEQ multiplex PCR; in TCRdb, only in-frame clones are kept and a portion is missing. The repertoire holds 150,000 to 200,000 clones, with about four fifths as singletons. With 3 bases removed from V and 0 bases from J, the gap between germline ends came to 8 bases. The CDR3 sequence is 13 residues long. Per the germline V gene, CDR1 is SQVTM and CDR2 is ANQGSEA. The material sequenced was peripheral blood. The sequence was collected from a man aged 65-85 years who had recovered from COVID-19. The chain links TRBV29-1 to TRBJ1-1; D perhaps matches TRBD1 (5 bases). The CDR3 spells CSVEGQLNTEAFF. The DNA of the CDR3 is TGCAGCGTTGAGGGGCAGCTGAACACTGAAGCTTTCTTT.